This is a list of T cell receptor beta chains from one sample in a study of cytomegalovirus exposure and HLA in healthy donors. Some clones are missing from TCRdb's copy, which holds only in-frame ones; the method was immunoSEQ multiplex PCR. The repertoire holds roughly 120,000 clones, with roughly 72% as singletons. Sequenced sample: PBMCs. The receptors stem from a woman in her forties or fifties in good health and CMV-seropositive. CDR3s include the opening cysteine and the closing phenylalanine or tryptophan. D genes are given only for firm matches. A row's size may be missing; if present it is once, few, many or a size class.

J,length,V,size,D,DNA,CDR3
TRBJ1-1,15,TRBV4-3,NA,NA,TGCGCCAGCAGCCAAGGGTCCCCGAGGAACACTGAAGCTTTCTTT,CASSQGSPRNTEAFF
TRBJ2-7,14,TRBV7-2,NA,NA,TGTGCCAGCAGTTCCTGGGTGGAGGTCTACGAGCAGTACTTC,CASSSWVEVYEQYF
TRBJ2-7,15,TRBV7-9,NA,TRBD2,TGTGCCAGCAGCCAAGCGGGGACCAGCTCCTACGAGCAGTACTTC,CASSQAGTSSYEQYF
TRBJ2-7,13,TRBV7-2,NA,NA,TGTGCCAGCAGCTTAGGACAGCTCTACGAGCAGTACTTC,CASSLGQLYEQYF
TRBJ2-7,15,TRBV7-9,few,TRBD1,TGTGCCAGCAGCTTTAGGACAGGGAGCCCCTACGAGCAGTACTTC,CASSFRTGSPYEQYF
TRBJ2-1,15,TRBV5-4,NA,TRBD2,TGTGCCAGCAGCTTGGACGGGGGGGCATACAATGAGCAGTTCTTC,CASSLDGGAYNEQFF
TRBJ2-5,14,TRBV28,NA,NA,TGTGCCAGCAGTTCAGGGGGGATCCAAGAGACCCAGTACTTC,CASSSGGIQETQYF
TRBJ2-7,14,TRBV5-4,NA,NA,TGTGCCAGCAACGTACAGGGAAAGACCTACGAGCAGTACTTC,CASNVQGKTYEQYF
TRBJ1-4,16,TRBV9,once,NA,TGTGCCAGCAGCTTTTCCGGGGGAGGGACTAATGAAAAACTGTTTTTT,CASSFSGGGTNEKLFF
TRBJ1-2,16,TRBV6-5,NA,NA,TGTGCCAGCAGTTACCCGGCGGGGGGCGGCGGCTATGGCTACACCTTC,CASSYPAGGGGYGYTF
TRBJ1-1,16,TRBV23-1,NA,NA,TGCGCCAGCAGTCCAATGCTCGACAGACAGGCCACTGAAGCTTTCTTT,CASSPMLDRQATEAFF
TRBJ2-7,17,TRBV27,NA,TRBD1,TGTGCCAGCAGTTTATCCGAGACCGGGACAGCTACCTACGAGCAGTACTTC,CASSLSETGTATYEQYF
TRBJ2-2,12,TRBV29-1,NA,NA,TGCAGCTACCGACGGTCGACCGGGGGGCTGTTTTTT,CSYRRSTGGLFF
TRBJ2-7,14,TRBV5-1,NA,TRBD2,TGCGCCAGCAGCTTGTCCCTAGCGGGCTACGAGCAGTACTTC,CASSLSLAGYEQYF
TRBJ1-1,13,TRBV19,NA,TRBD1,TGTGCCAGTACCAAACAGGGGTTCACTGAAGCTTTCTTT,CASTKQGFTEAFF
TRBJ1-1,14,TRBV10-3,NA,NA,TGTGCCATCAGTGTTGACAGTCTGAACACTGAAGCTTTCTTT,CAISVDSLNTEAFF
TRBJ2-2,14,TRBV7-3,once,NA,TGTGCCAGCAGCCCCTACCTGAACACCGGGGAGCTGTTTTTT,CASSPYLNTGELFF
TRBJ1-4,10,TRBV5-1,NA,NA,TGCGCCAGCAGCCCGTGTCAACTGTTTTTT,CASSPCQLFF
TRBJ1-1,13,TRBV4-1,once,NA,TGCGCCAGCAGCCAATTATCAAGACAGCAAGCTTTCTTT,CASSQLSRQQAFF
TRBJ1-1,15,TRBV5-1,NA,TRBD1,TGCGCCAGCAGCCTACTGACAGGGGTGAACACTGAAGCTTTCTTT,CASSLLTGVNTEAFF
TRBJ1-2,13,TRBV2,NA,NA,TGTGCCAGCAGTGGGCCAGGGGCTGGTGGCTACACCTTC,CASSGPGAGGYTF
TRBJ2-7,15,TRBV18,NA,TRBD2,TGTGCCAGCTCACAAATAGCGGGAGAGTCCTACGAGCAGTACTTC,CASSQIAGESYEQYF
TRBJ2-1,18,TRBV5-4,NA,TRBD1,TGTGCCAGCAGCTTGACGACACCGGGACAGATTACCTACAATGAGCAGTTCTTC,CASSLTTPGQITYNEQFF
TRBJ2-2,16,TRBV7-8,NA,TRBD2,TGTGCCAGCAGCTTACCGGGAGGGCCGGACACCGGGGAGCTGTTTTTT,CASSLPGGPDTGELFF
TRBJ1-1,15,TRBV5-1,NA,TRBD1,TGCGCCAGCAGCTTGACAGGACAGGGTAGGACTGAAGCTTTCTTT,CASSLTGQGRTEAFF
TRBJ1-1,14,TRBV7-2,NA,TRBD1,TGTGCCAGCACCCGATCCGACAGGGGCACTGAAGCTTTCTTT,CASTRSDRGTEAFF
TRBJ2-6,17,TRBV14,few,NA,TGTGCCAGCAGCCAAGGCGGGGCGATCTCTGGGGCCAACGTCCTGACTTTC,CASSQGGAISGANVLTF
TRBJ2-3,15,TRBV5-1,NA,NA,TGCGCCAGCAGCGGACCCGGGACTAGCACAGATACGCAGTATTTT,CASSGPGTSTDTQYF
TRBJ2-3,14,TRBV25-1,NA,NA,TGTGCCAGCAGCCCATCGGAGCGCACAGATACGCAGTATTTT,CASSPSERTDTQYF
TRBJ1-2,12,TRBV7-6,NA,NA,TGTGCCAGCAGCCCACTAAACGGGGGCTACACCTTC,CASSPLNGGYTF
TRBJ2-3,14,TRBV27,NA,TRBD1,TGTGCCAGCAGTCCCGGGACAGGGGGAGATACGCAGTATTTT,CASSPGTGGDTQYF
TRBJ2-5,14,TRBV6-6,NA,NA,TGTGCCAGCAGTTACACCGGGTCTGGGGAGACCCAGTACTTC,CASSYTGSGETQYF
TRBJ1-3,15,TRBV19,NA,NA,TGTGCCAGTAGTACCGGACAGCACTCTGGAAACACCATATATTTT,CASSTGQHSGNTIYF
TRBJ2-2,16,TRBV30,NA,TRBD2,TGTGCCTGGAGTGCAGCGGGGGGGGGTAACACCGGGGAGCTGTTTTTT,CAWSAAGGGNTGELFF
TRBJ1-1,15,TRBV27,few,TRBD1,TGTGCCAGCAGTTTATCTTCGGACAGGGGAGCTGAAGCTTTCTTT,CASSLSSDRGAEAFF
TRBJ2-5,13,TRBV5-1,NA,TRBD2,TGCGCCAGCAGCTCTGGACTAGCGGGTATAGAGTACTTC,CASSSGLAGIEYF
TRBJ1-1,15,TRBV5-6,NA,NA,TGTGCCAGCAGCTTTGACAGATCTATGAACACTGAAGCTTTCTTT,CASSFDRSMNTEAFF
TRBJ1-2,15,TRBV18,NA,NA,TGTGCCAGCTCACCACGCAGTGATACTAACTATGGCTACACCTTC,CASSPRSDTNYGYTF
TRBJ1-2,13,TRBV6-1,NA,NA,TGTGCCAGCAGCATACAGGGTTCTGATGGCTACACCTTC,CASSIQGSDGYTF
TRBJ1-1,13,TRBV5-1,NA,NA,TGCGCCAGCAGCGGACAGATAACAACTGAAGCTTTCTTT,CASSGQITTEAFF
TRBJ2-7,13,TRBV30,few,NA,TGTGCCTGGAGTGTAGATCGCGACGGGAAGCAGTACTTC,CAWSVDRDGKQYF
TRBJ1-2,14,TRBV6-1,NA,NA,TGTGCCAGCAGTGTCGGTGGGGGGAACTATGGCTACACCTTC,CASSVGGGNYGYTF
TRBJ2-1,15,TRBV29-1,NA,TRBD2,TGCAGCGTGGAGCCGGGACTAGCGCCTTACAATGAGCAGTTCTTC,CSVEPGLAPYNEQFF
TRBJ2-1,15,TRBV29-1,NA,TRBD1,TGCAGCGTTGACCTCCGGGACAGGGGTTGGAATGAGCAGTTCTTC,CSVDLRDRGWNEQFF